This TCR beta chain was profiled in a study of T cell responses to AZD1222 COVID-19 vaccine. CDR3 size: 13 residues. With V trimmed by 7 bases and J by 5 bases, 9 bases remained unmatched. Per the germline V gene, CDR1 is SQVTM and CDR2 is ANQGSEA. TCRdb's table, derived via immunoSEQ multiplex PCR, lists solely in-frame clones and lacks some. Of nearly 95,000 clones listed, 85% to 90% are singletons. The receptor's source is an adult in good health. The chain links TRBV29-1 to TRBJ2-7, with 9 bases fitting TRBD1. Sequenced material: peripheral blood, taken on day 0 of AZD1222 vaccination. CDR3: CSGGTGTGNEQYF. CDR3 nucleotides: TGCAGCGGGGGAACGGGGACAGGGAACGAGCAGTACTTC.